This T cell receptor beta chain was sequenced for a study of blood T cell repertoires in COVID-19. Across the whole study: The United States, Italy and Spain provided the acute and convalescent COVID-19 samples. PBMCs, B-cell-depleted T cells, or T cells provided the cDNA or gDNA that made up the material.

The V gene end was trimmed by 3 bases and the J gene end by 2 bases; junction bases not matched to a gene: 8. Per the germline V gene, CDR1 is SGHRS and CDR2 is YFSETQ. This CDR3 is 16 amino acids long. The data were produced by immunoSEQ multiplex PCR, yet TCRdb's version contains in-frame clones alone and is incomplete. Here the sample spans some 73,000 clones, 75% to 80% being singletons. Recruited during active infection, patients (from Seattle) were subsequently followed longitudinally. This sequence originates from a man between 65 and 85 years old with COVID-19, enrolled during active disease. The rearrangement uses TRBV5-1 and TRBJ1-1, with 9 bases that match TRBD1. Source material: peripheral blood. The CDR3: CASSYRTGVRNTEAFF. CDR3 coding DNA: TGCGCCAGCAGCTACCGGACAGGGGTTAGAAACACTGAAGCTTTCTTT.